This is a list of T cell receptor beta chains from one sample in a study of blood T cell repertoires in COVID-19. Only in-frame clones appear in the TCRdb table, and some are missing; sequencing was by immunoSEQ multiplex PCR. This table has some 11,000 clones, approximately 88% appearing once. The specimen was peripheral blood. The receptors stem from a human donor in a cohort sampled during active COVID-19. CDR3s include the opening cysteine and the closing phenylalanine or tryptophan. The order of the fields is J gene, clone size, D gene, V gene, CDR3 protein, CDR3 DNA. The D gene is left open where the match is weak. Not all rows give a size; the values are once, few, many and, for expanded clones, a class.

>TRBJ1-4|NA|NA|TRBV7-9
CASSPWGGPGNEKLFF
TGTGCCAGCAGCCCCTGGGGGGGTCCCGGGAATGAAAAACTGTTTTTT
>TRBJ1-1|NA|NA|TRBV28
CASRKTTGSQIETEAFF
TGTGCCAGCAGGAAGACCACAGGGTCCCAGATAGAAACTGAAGCTTTCTTT
>TRBJ1-2|once|TRBD1|TRBV5-1
CASSLGQGIGGYTF
TGCGCCAGCAGCTTGGGACAGGGTATTGGTGGCTACACCTTC
>TRBJ2-5|NA|NA|TRBV19
CASSINTAQETQYF
TGTGCCAGTAGTATTAATACAGCCCAAGAGACCCAGTACTTC
>TRBJ1-5|once|NA|TRBV12-3/TRBV12-4
CASKKHVKGAQHF
TGTGCCAGCAAAAAGCACGTGAAGGGGGCCCAGCATTTT
>TRBJ1-2|NA|TRBD1|TRBV28
CASSLNSQGAEGYTF
TGTGCCAGCAGTTTAAATTCTCAGGGGGCAGAGGGCTACACCTTC
>TRBJ2-1|NA|TRBD1|TRBV29-1
CSVDTGGKDEQFF
TGCAGCGTTGACACAGGGGGCAAGGATGAGCAGTTCTTC
>TRBJ2-1|NA|TRBD2|TRBV5-3
CARKVAGGHNEQFF
TGTGCCAGAAAGGTGGCGGGAGGGCACAATGAGCAGTTCTTC
>TRBJ2-1|NA|NA|TRBV28
CASSRLPRGDYNEQFF
TGTGCCAGCAGTCGACTACCCCGCGGGGACTACAATGAGCAGTTCTTC
>TRBJ2-7|NA|NA|TRBV1
CTSMPGLAGVNDEQYF
TGCACCAGCATGCCCGGACTAGCGGGAGTAAACGACGAGCAGTACTTC
>TRBJ2-1|few|NA|TRBV29-1
CSVLVSSYNEQFF
TGCAGCGTTCTAGTCAGCTCCTACAATGAGCAGTTCTTC
>TRBJ2-7|NA|NA|TRBV5-1
CASSLAPDRPYEQYF
TGCGCCAGCAGCTTGGCTCCAGACAGGCCCTACGAGCAGTACTTC
>TRBJ2-5|NA|NA|TRBV5-8
CASSLEVKGGQYF
TGTGCCAGCAGCTTGGAGGTGAAAGGGGGCCAGTACTTC
>TRBJ2-7|NA|TRBD1|TRBV7-2
CASSFGTGKGSEQYF
TGTGCCAGCAGCTTTGGGACAGGGAAGGGATCCGAGCAGTACTTC
>TRBJ2-1|NA|TRBD2|TRBV5-5
CASSTIPRTSGMNEQFF
TGTGCCAGCAGCACAATTCCCCGGACTAGCGGGATGAATGAGCAGTTCTTC
>TRBJ2-7|NA|TRBD2|TRBV19
CASSGSYEQYF
TGTGCCTCTAGCGGCTCCTACGAGCAGTACTTC
>TRBJ2-7|NA|NA|TRBV5-5
CASTATGGVYEQYF
TGTGCCAGCACCGCTACGGGGGGCGTTTACGAGCAGTACTTC
>TRBJ2-2|NA|NA|TRBV19
CAVEGRARGTGELFF
TGTGCCGTAGAGGGTAGGGCCCGAGGCACCGGGGAGCTGTTTTTT
>TRBJ2-7|NA|NA|TRBV30
CAWNWGQGSYEQYF
TGTGCCTGGAATTGGGGGCAAGGCTCCTACGAGCAGTACTTC
>TRBJ1-2|few|NA|TRBV3-1/TRBV3-2
CASSRGAGYTF
TGTGCCAGCAGCCGCGGGGCGGGCTACACCTTC
>TRBJ2-7|once|NA|TRBV27
CASSLGWVGVYEQYF
TGTGCCAGCAGTTTAGGCTGGGTCGGGGTCTACGAGCAGTACTTC
>TRBJ1-1|NA|NA|TRBV27
CASSFRGGNTEAFF
TGTGCCAGCAGTTTCAGAGGGGGAAACACTGAAGCTTTCTTT
>TRBJ1-2|NA|TRBD1|TRBV2
CASSEAFDPGGVYGYTF
TGTGCCAGCAGTGAAGCGTTCGATCCAGGGGGCGTCTATGGCTACACCTTC
>TRBJ2-1|NA|TRBD1|TRBV4-3
CASSQDRGLRNEQFF
TGCGCCAGCAGCCAAGACAGGGGGCTGAGGAATGAGCAGTTCTTC
>TRBJ2-3|NA|TRBD2|TRBV7-9
CASSFSLGLARTDTQYF
TGTGCCAGCAGCTTTTCCCTAGGACTAGCGAGGACAGATACGCAGTATTTT